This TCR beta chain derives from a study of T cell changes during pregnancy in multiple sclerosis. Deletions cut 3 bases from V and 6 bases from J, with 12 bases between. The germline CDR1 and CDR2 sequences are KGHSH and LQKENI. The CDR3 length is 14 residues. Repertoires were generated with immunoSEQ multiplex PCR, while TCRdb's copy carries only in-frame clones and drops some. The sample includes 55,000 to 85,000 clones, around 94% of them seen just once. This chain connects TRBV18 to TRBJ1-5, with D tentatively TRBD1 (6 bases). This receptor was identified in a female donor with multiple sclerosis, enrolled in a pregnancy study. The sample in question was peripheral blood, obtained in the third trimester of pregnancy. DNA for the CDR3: TGTGCCAGCTCACCGTGGCAGGGGAGTCAGCCCCAGCATTTT. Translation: CASSPWQGSQPQHF. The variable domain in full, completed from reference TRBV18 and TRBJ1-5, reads NAGVMQNPRHLVRRRGQEARLRCSPMKGHSHVYWYRQLPEEGLKFMVYLQKENIIDESGMPKERFSAEFPKEGPSILRIQQVVRGDSAAYFCASSPWQGSQPQHFGDGTRLSIL.